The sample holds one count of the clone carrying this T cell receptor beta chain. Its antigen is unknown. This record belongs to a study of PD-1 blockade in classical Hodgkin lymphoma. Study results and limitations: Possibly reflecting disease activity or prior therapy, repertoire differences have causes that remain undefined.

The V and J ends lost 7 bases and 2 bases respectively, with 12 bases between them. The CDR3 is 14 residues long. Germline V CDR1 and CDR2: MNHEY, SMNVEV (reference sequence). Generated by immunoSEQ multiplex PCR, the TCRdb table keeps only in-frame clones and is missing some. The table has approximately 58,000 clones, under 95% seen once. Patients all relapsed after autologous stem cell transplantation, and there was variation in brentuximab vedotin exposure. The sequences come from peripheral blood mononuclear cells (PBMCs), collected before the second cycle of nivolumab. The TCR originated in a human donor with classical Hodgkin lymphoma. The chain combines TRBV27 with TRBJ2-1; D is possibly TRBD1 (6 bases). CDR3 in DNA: TGTGCCAGCAAAACAGGGTCCCCCTACAATGAGCAGTTCTTC. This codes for CASKTGSPYNEQFF.